This entry features one T cell receptor (beta chain) sequence. V gave up 0 bases and J gave up 0 bases; unmatched junction bases: 15. Germline loops: CDR1 MGHRA, CDR2 YSYEKL. The CDR3 has 22 residues. The sample originates from a study of shared T cell receptors in the human thymus. Clones were sequenced by immunoSEQ multiplex PCR, and TCRdb holds only the in-frame ones, with some missing. The table has a few hundred thousand clones, 95% seen once; the top ten hold roughly 0.021%. Sequencing was carried out using thymocytes. The chain is built from TRBV4-1 and TRBJ2-1, with TRBD2 identical over 12 bases. This clonotype originated in a human donor. The CDR3 loop is CASSQDTGRLAGGYSSYNEQFF. As DNA, the CDR3 is TGCGCCAGCAGCCAAGATACGGGTCGTCTAGCGGGGGGGTATAGCTCCTACAATGAGCAGTTCTTC.